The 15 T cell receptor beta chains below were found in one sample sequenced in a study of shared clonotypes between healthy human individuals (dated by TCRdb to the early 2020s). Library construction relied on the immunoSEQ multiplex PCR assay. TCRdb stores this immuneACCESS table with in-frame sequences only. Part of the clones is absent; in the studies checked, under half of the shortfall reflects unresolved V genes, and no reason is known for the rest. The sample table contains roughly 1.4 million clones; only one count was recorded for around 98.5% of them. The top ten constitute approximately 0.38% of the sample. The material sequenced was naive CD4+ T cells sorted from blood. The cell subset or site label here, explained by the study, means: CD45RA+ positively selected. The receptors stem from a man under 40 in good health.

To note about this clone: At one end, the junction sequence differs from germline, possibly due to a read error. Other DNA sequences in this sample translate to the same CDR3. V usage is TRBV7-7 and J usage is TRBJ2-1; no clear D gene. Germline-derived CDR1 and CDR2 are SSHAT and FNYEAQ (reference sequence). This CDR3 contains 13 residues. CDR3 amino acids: CASSLDSYNEQFF. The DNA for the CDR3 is TGTGCTAGCAGCTTGGACTCCTACAATGAGCAGTTCTTC. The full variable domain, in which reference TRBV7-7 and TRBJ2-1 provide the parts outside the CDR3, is GAGVSQSPRYKVTKRGQDVTLRCDPISSHATLYWYQQALGQGPEFLTYFNYEAQPDKSGLPSDRFSAERPEGSISTLTIQRTEQRDSAMYRCASSLDSYNEQFFGPGTRLTVL.

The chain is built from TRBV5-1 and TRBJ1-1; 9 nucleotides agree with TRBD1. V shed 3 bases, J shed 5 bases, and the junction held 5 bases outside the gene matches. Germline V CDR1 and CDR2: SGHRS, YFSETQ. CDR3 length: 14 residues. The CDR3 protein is CASSSDRGLTEAFF. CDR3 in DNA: TGCGCCAGCAGCTCGGACAGGGGTTTAACTGAAGCTTTCTTT.

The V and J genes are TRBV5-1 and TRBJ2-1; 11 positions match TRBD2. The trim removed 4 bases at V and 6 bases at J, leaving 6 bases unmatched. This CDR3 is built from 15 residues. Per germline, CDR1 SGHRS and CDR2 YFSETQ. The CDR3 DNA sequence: TGCGCCAGCAGCCCCGGGACTAGCGGCCGCAATGAGCAGTTCTTC. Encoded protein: CASSPGTSGRNEQFF.

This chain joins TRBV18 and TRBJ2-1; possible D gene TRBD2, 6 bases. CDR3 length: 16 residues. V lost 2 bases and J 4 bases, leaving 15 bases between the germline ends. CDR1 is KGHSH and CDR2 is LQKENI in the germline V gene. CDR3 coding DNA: TGTGCCAGCTCACCATCGATCGCGGGAAGATACAATGAGCAGTTCTTC. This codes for CASSPSIAGRYNEQFF.

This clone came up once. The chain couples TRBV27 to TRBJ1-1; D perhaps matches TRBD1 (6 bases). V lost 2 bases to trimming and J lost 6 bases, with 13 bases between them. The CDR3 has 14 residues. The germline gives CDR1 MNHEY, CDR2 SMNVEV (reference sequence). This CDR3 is CASSLIQGVSEAFF. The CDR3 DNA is TGTGCCAGCAGTTTAATACAGGGAGTGTCTGAAGCTTTCTTT.

CDR3 sequence reads: CASSLGAGVATDTQYF. DNA of the CDR3: TGTGCCAGCAGCTTAGGTGCAGGTGTGGCAACGGATACGCAGTATTTT. V and J are TRBV7-6 and TRBJ2-3; D gene uncertain. Deletions cut 1 base from V and 6 bases from J, with 17 bases between. CDR1 SGHVS and CDR2 FNYEAQ come from the germline V gene. The CDR3 contains 16 residues.

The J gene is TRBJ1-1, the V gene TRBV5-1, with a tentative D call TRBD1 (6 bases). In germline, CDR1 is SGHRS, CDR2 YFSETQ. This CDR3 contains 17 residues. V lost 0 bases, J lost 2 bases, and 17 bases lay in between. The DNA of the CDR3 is TGCGCCAGCAGCTTGGAGGGGCTGGCAGGGGAAAACACTGAAGCTTTCTTT. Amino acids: CASSLEGLAGENTEAFF.

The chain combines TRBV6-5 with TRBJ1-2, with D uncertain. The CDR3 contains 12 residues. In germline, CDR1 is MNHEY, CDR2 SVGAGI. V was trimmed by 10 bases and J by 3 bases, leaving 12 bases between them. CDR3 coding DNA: TGTGCCACCATGGACGTATACTATGGCTACACCTTC. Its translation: CATMDVYYGYTF.

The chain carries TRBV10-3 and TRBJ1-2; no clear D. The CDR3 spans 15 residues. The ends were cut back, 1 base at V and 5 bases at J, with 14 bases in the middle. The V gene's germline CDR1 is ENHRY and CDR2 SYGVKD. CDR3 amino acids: CAISELGTRLYGYTF. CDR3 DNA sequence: TGTGCCATCAGTGAGTTGGGCACCAGGCTTTATGGCTACACCTTC.

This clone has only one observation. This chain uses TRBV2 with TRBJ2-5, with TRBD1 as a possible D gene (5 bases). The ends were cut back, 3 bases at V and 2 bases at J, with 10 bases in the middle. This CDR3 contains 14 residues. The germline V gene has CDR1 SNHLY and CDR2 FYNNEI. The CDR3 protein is CASSDRVAQETQYF. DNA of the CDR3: TGTGCCAGCAGTGACAGGGTGGCACAAGAGACCCAGTACTTC. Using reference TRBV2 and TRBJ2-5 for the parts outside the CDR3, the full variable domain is EPEVTQTPSHQVTQMGQEVILRCVPISNHLYFYWYRQILGQKVEFLVSFYNNEISEKSEIFDDQFSVERPDGSNFTLKIRSTKLEDSAMYFCASSDRVAQETQYFGPGTRLLVL.

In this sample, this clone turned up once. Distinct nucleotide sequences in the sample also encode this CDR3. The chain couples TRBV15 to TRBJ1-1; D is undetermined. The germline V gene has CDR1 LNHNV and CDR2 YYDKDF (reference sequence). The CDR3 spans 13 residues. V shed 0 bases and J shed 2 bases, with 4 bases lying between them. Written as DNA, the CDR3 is TGTGCCACCAGCAGAGATGGTAACACTGAAGCTTTCTTT. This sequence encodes CATSRDGNTEAFF.

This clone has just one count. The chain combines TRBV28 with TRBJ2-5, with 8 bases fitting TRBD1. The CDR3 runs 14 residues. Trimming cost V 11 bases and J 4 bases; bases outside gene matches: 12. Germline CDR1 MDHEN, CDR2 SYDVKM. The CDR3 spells CAGKKQGGPETQYF. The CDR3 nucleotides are TGTGCCGGAAAAAAACAGGGGGGCCCAGAGACCCAGTACTTC.

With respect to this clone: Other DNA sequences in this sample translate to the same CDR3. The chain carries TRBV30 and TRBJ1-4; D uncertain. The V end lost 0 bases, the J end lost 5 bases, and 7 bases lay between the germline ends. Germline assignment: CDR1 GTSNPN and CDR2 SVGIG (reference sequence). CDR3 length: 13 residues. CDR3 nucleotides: TGTGCCTGGAGTGTACGTCAGAATGAAAAACTGTTTTTT. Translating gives CAWSVRQNEKLFF. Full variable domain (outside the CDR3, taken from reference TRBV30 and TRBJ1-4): SQTIHQWPATLVQPVGSPLSLECTVEGTSNPNLYWYRQAAGRGLQLLFYSVGIGQISSEVPQNLSASRPQDRQFILSSKKLLLSDSGFYLCAWSVRQNEKLFFGSGTQLSVL.

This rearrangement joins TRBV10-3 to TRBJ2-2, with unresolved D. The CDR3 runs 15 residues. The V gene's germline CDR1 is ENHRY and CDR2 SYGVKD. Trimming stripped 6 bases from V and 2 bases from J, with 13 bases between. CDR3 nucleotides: TGTGCCATCAGAAGAAATAGCCGAAACACCGGGGAGCTGTTTTTT. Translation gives CAIRRNSRNTGELFF.

The CDR3 sequence: CASQGLADTGELFF. The CDR3 region has the DNA TGTGCCAGCCAAGGACTAGCGGACACCGGGGAGCTGTTTTTT. This chain uses TRBV25-1 with TRBJ2-2; 10 nucleotides align to TRBD2. CDR3 length: 14 amino acids. Germline assignment: CDR1 MGHDK and CDR2 SYGVNS. The trim removed 8 bases at V and 3 bases at J, leaving 3 bases unmatched.